The 32 T cell receptor beta chains reported below all come from one sample, sequenced in a study of pediatric ulcerative colitis (dated by TCRdb to between 2018 and 2021). Library generation was performed with the immunoSEQ multiplex PCR assay. In TCRdb, the immuneACCESS table is reduced to in-frame sequences with V and J assigned. These tables do not hold every clone; where another copy was compared, an unresolved V gene accounts for under half, and the others remain unexplained. The sample table lists 30,000 to 45,000 clones, around four fifths of them with a count of one. The top ten clonotypes cover approximately 25% of the sample. What was sequenced was blood. The source is a girl between 5 and 17 years old with moderate ulcerative colitis.

The V call is TRBV19, the J call TRBJ1-1; D call uncertain. The CDR3 totals 13 residues. CDR1 and CDR2 (germline): LNHDA, SQIVND (reference sequence). V shed 7 bases and J shed 3 bases, with 12 bases lying between them. The CDR3 DNA reads TGTGCCAGTAAGGGTGTATTGGACACTGAAGCTTTCTTT. Translating gives CASKGVLDTEAFF.

With regard to this clone: A read error may produce the germline difference seen at one junction end. This rearrangement joins TRBV5-6 to TRBJ2-3, with D perhaps matching TRBD1 or TRBD2 (5 bases each). The CDR3 runs to 15 residues. Germline lookup yields CDR1 SGHDT and CDR2 YYEEEE. CDR3 sequence reads: CASSLDAGSRDTQYF. The CDR3 DNA follows: TGTGCCAGCAGCTTAGATGCAGGGAGCAGAGATACGCAGTATTTT. Together with reference TRBV5-6 and TRBJ2-3, the CDR3 gives the full variable domain: DAGVTQSPTHLIKTRGQQVTLRCSPKSGHDTVSWYQQALGQGPQFIFQYYEEEERQRGNFPDRFSGHQFPNYSSELNVNALLLGDSALYLCASSLDAGSRDTQYFGPGTRLTVL.

The chain combines TRBV30 with TRBJ1-5, with no clear D. The length of the CDR3 is 14 residues. Germline CDR1 reads GTSNPN; CDR2 reads SVGIG (reference sequence). Trimming took off 0 bases at V and 3 bases at J, with 9 bases between the two ends. The CDR3 bases are TGTGCCTGGAGTGTAAGGGAGATCAATCAGCCCCAGCATTTT. Protein: CAWSVREINQPQHF.

The chain uses TRBV7-8 and TRBJ2-5; D is undetermined. Trimming stripped 8 bases from V and 5 bases from J, with 15 bases between. CDR1 SGHVS and CDR2 FQNEAQ come from the germline V gene. CDR3 length: 13 residues. CDR3 sequence: CASLPRVGETQYF. CDR3 coding DNA: TGTGCCAGCCTCCCCCGGGTAGGCGAGACCCAGTACTTC.

The chain recombines TRBV10-3 with TRBJ2-7, with D hard to call. V dropped 4 bases and J dropped 3 bases, with 10 bases sitting between them. CDR3 length: 13 amino acids. Per germline, CDR1 ENHRY and CDR2 SYGVKD. The CDR3 DNA is TGTGCCATCAGTGGAGGCAGATTCTACGAGCAGTACTTC. Its translation: CAISGGRFYEQYF.

The V gene is TRBV5-1, the J gene TRBJ2-1, with TRBD1 identical over 8 bases. There are 17 residues in the CDR3. Germline V gene data show CDR1 as SGHRS and CDR2 as YFSETQ. The junction had 16 bases not matched to a gene; V was cut back by 6 bases and J by 5 bases. The CDR3 DNA reads TGCGCCAGCAAAACAGCCGGGACAGGAACTCCTGACAATGAGCAGTTCTTC. Translation gives CASKTAGTGTPDNEQFF.

In this sample, this clone turned up a few times. The chain is built from TRBV6-1 and TRBJ1-2, with D possibly being TRBD1 (6 bases). This CDR3 spans 14 amino acids. Germline CDR1 and CDR2: MNHNS and SASEGT. The V gene lost 3 bases and the J gene lost 4 bases, with 12 bases spanning the gap. The CDR3 region has the DNA TGTGCCAGCAGTGATGCCGGGGGCTTCTATGGCTACACCTTC. As protein: CASSDAGGFYGYTF.

The V and J genes are TRBV10-2 and TRBJ2-2; 13 bases agree with TRBD2. V gave up 8 bases and J gave up 6 bases; unmatched junction bases: 12. Germline assignment: CDR1 WSHSY and CDR2 SAAADI. The CDR3 is 17 amino acids. The CDR3 loop reads CASGGTSGRAGSGELFF. Written as DNA, the CDR3 is TGCGCCAGCGGGGGAACTAGCGGGAGGGCAGGCTCCGGGGAGCTGTTTTTT.

V usage is TRBV15 and J usage is TRBJ1-1, with D unresolved. Trimming removed 0 bases from V and 5 bases from J, with 7 bases in between. Germline CDR1 and CDR2: LNHNV and YYDKDF (reference sequence). CDR3 size: 13 residues. CDR3 loop: CATSRDQRTEAFF. CDR3 in DNA: TGTGCCACCAGCAGAGATCAGAGAACTGAAGCTTTCTTT. Full variable domain (missing parts from reference TRBV15 and TRBJ1-1): DAMVIQNPRYQVTQFGKPVTLSCSQTLNHNVMYWYQQKSSQAPKLLFHYYDKDFNNEADTPDNFQSRRPNTSFCFLDIRSPGLGDTAMYLCATSRDQRTEAFFGQGTRLTVV.

The count of this clone is one. The chain joins TRBV11-2 to TRBJ1-3; D call uncertain. Germline assignment: CDR1 SGHAT and CDR2 FQNNGV. Trimming cost V 3 bases and J 2 bases, with 8 bases left between them. This CDR3 is built from 14 residues. The CDR3 bases are TGTGCCAGCAGCTTTGAAGGTCCTGGAAACACCATATATTTT. It codes for CASSFEGPGNTIYF.

On this clone itself: One end of the junction does not line up with germline, which may come from a read error. The chain is built from TRBV7-9 and TRBJ1-1; D unresolved. The germline CDR1 and CDR2 sequences are SEHNR and FQNEAQ (reference sequence). CDR3 length: 14 amino acids. The CDR3 region is CASSSGLGNSEAFF. CDR3 sequence (DNA): TGTGCCAGCAGCTCGGGCCTGGGGAACAGTGAAGCTTTCTTT. Looking up the rest from reference TRBV7-9 and TRBJ1-1 gives the full variable domain: DTGVSQNPRHKITKRGQNVTFRCDPISEHNRLYWYRQTLGQGPEFLTYFQNEAQLEKSRLLSDRFSAERPKGSFSTLEIQRTEQGDSAMYLCASSSGLGNSEAFFGQGTRLTVV.

This clone was seen a few times. V gene TRBV25-1 combines with J gene TRBJ1-2; tentatively, D is TRBD1 (5 bases). Germline values: CDR1 MGHDK, CDR2 SYGVNS. CDR3 length equals 13 residues. V lost 2 bases and J 7 bases, leaving 11 bases between the germline ends. The CDR3 region is CASSERQGRGYTF. CDR3 in DNA: TGTGCCAGCAGTGAACGTCAGGGTCGTGGCTACACCTTC.

The chain has TRBV5-6 and TRBJ1-4; D unclear. CDR3 length equals 16 residues. Germline-derived CDR1 and CDR2 are SGHDT and YYEEEE. V was trimmed by 3 bases and J by 0 bases, leaving 12 bases between them. CDR3 region: CASSYQIDATNEKLFF. The CDR3 DNA follows: TGTGCCAGCAGCTACCAGATAGATGCAACTAATGAAAAACTGTTTTTT.

The chain recombines TRBV5-1 with TRBJ2-2; 10 positions match TRBD2. CDR1 is SGHRS, CDR2 YFSETQ, per germline. The V segment lost 1 base and the J segment 2 bases; nucleotides outside the gene matches: 5. The CDR3 runs to 17 residues. The CDR3 region is CASSLYLAGVNTGELFF. The CDR3 DNA reads as TGCGCCAGCAGCTTGTACCTAGCGGGAGTTAACACCGGGGAGCTGTTTTTT.

The rearrangement joins TRBV7-2 to TRBJ1-6, with 7 bases aligning to TRBD1. V shed 0 bases and J 9 bases; nucleotides not matched to a gene: 11. The CDR3 has 17 residues. Germline lookup yields CDR1 SGHTA and CDR2 FQGNSA. The CDR3 nucleotides are TGTGCCAGCAGCTTAGCGGGCCAGGGGGGGTACGTTTCACCCCTCCACTTT. Protein sequence: CASSLAGQGGYVSPLHF. Combining the CDR3 with reference TRBV7-2 and TRBJ1-6 gives the whole variable domain GAGVSQSPSNKVTEKGKDVELRCDPISGHTALYWYRQSLGQGLEFLIYFQGNSAPDKSGLPSDRFSAERTGGSVSTLTIQRTQQEDSAVYLCASSLAGQGGYVSPLHFGNGTRLTVT.

The V and J genes are TRBV6-1 and TRBJ1-6; D is ambiguous. From germline, CDR1 is MNHNS and CDR2 SASEGT. The length of the CDR3 is 13 residues. Trimming left V 3 bases short and J 17 bases short, with 17 bases between. CDR3 protein: CASSDSWSFTVHF. The CDR3, as DNA: TGTGCCAGCAGTGATTCATGGTCCTTCACCGTCCACTTT.

V usage is TRBV28 and J usage is TRBJ1-1; tentatively, D is TRBD1 (5 bases). Trimming cost V 1 base and J 1 base, with 16 bases left between them. This CDR3 contains 17 residues. Germline-derived CDR1 and CDR2 are MDHEN and SYDVKM. The CDR3 region is CASSLFGTWGENTEAFF. CDR3 nucleotide sequence: TGTGCCAGCAGTTTATTTGGTACCTGGGGCGAGAACACTGAAGCTTTCTTT.

V usage is TRBV6-6 and J usage is TRBJ1-1; no clear D gene. This CDR3 is 12 amino acids long. Trimming left V 3 bases short and J 0 bases short, with 2 bases between. The germline V gene has CDR1 MNHNY and CDR2 SVGAGI (reference sequence). This CDR3 is CASSYVNTEAFF. The CDR3 bases are TGTGCCAGCAGTTATGTGAACACTGAAGCTTTCTTT.

The gene calls are TRBV19 and TRBJ2-2; D tentatively reads TRBD1 or TRBD2 (6 bases each). Germline V gene sequence: CDR1 LNHDA, CDR2 SQIVND (reference sequence). This CDR3 spans 15 amino acids. Between the trimmed V and J ends, which lost 10 bases and 6 bases, there was a span of 21 bases. As DNA, the CDR3 is TGTGCCACCCGGGGGCCAGGGGTTGTGGCCGGGGAGCTGTTTTTT. It specifies CATRGPGVVAGELFF.

The chain joins TRBV11-2 to TRBJ2-7, with D uncertain. Germline CDR1 reads SGHAT; CDR2 reads FQNNGV. The ends were cut back, 2 bases at V and 3 bases at J, with 14 bases in the middle. This CDR3 contains 15 residues. As DNA, the CDR3 is TGTGCCAGCAGCTTATCCAGTGGCCAGGACTACGAGCAGTACTTC. Translation gives CASSLSSGQDYEQYF.

V gene TRBV30 combines with J gene TRBJ1-3, with 9 bases identical to TRBD1. Germline V gives CDR1 GTSNPN, CDR2 SVGIG (reference sequence). The V gene end was trimmed by 2 bases and the J gene end by 5 bases; junction bases not matched to a gene: 4. The CDR3 extends over 14 amino acids. The CDR3 DNA reads TGTGCCTGGAGTAGGGGACAGGGTCGAAACACCATATATTTT. Translation: CAWSRGQGRNTIYF. The whole variable domain, filled in from reference TRBV30 and TRBJ1-3, reads SQTIHQWPATLVQPVGSPLSLECTVEGTSNPNLYWYRQAAGRGLQLLFYSVGIGQISSEVPQNLSASRPQDRQFILSSKKLLLSDSGFYLCAWSRGQGRNTIYFGEGSWLTVV.

The chain combines TRBV6-5 with TRBJ2-1; the D is unclear. The CDR3 runs 11 residues. CDR1 and CDR2 (germline): MNHEY, SVGAGI. Trimming removed 5 bases from V and 5 bases from J, with 4 bases in between. CDR3 protein: CASSLDNEQFF. The CDR3 nucleotides read TGTGCCAGCAGTCTAGACAATGAGCAGTTCTTC.

This chain links TRBV10-3 with TRBJ1-6, with 10 bases lining up with TRBD1. The J segment lost 9 bases and the V segment lost 1 base, leaving 6 bases of the junction unmatched. Germline assignment: CDR1 ENHRY and CDR2 SYGVKD. This CDR3 spans 16 amino acids. The CDR3: CAISEWGTGVSSPLHF. CDR3 coding DNA: TGTGCCATCAGTGAGTGGGGGACAGGGGTTAGTTCACCCCTCCACTTT.

V usage is TRBV4-3 and J usage is TRBJ1-2; 8 positions match TRBD1. The CDR3 spans 14 residues. After removal of 4 bases from V and 7 bases from J, the junction contained 8 bases not matched to a gene. In germline, CDR1 is LGHNA, CDR2 YSLEER. The CDR3 loop reads CASSPDRGNVGYTF. CDR3 DNA: TGCGCCAGCAGCCCTGACAGGGGAAATGTTGGCTACACCTTC.

This clone was detected only a few times. This chain joins TRBV5-8 and TRBJ2-7; tentatively, D is TRBD2 (6 bases). CDR3 size: 13 residues. Trimming cost V 1 base and J 6 bases, with 11 bases left between them. Per the germline V gene, CDR1 is SGHTS and CDR2 is YDEGEE. The CDR3 DNA reads as TGTGCCAGCAGCTTGCTGGGCGGGGCCGAGCAGTACTTC. This encodes CASSLLGGAEQYF.

The chain recombines TRBV19 with TRBJ2-3; the D call may be TRBD1 or TRBD2 (5 bases each). CDR1 and CDR2 from the germline V gene are LNHDA and SQIVND (reference sequence). There are 14 residues in the CDR3. Between the trimmed V and J ends, which lost 4 bases and 2 bases, there was a span of 10 bases. The CDR3 coding sequence is TGTGCCAGTAGTAGGCTGGGGACCACAGATACGCAGTATTTT. As protein: CASSRLGTTDTQYF.

This clone appeared once. This chain connects TRBV13 to TRBJ2-1; 7 bases map to TRBD2. Germline V CDR1 and CDR2: PRHDT, FYEKMQ (reference sequence). The CDR3 runs to 16 residues. The V segment lost 5 bases and the J segment 9 bases; nucleotides outside the gene matches: 16. CDR3 in DNA: TGTGCCAGCAGCCCACGGGGAGCGGGATCGGTCTTTGAGCAGTTCTTC. Translation: CASSPRGAGSVFEQFF.

This clone was seen only once. The chain recombines TRBV11-3 with TRBJ2-1; TRBD1 agrees at 9 bases. Germline V gene sequence: CDR1 SGHNT, CDR2 YENEEA. The V and J ends lost 5 bases and 10 bases, in that order; junction bases with no gene match: 6. CDR3 length: 13 amino acids. Written as DNA, the CDR3 is TGTGCCAGCAGCCCCGGGACAGGGTGGGAGCAGTTCTTC. Amino acids: CASSPGTGWEQFF.

The chain carries TRBV5-8 and TRBJ1-5, with unresolved D. V lost 4 bases to trimming and J lost 2 bases, with 16 bases between them. Germline V gene data show CDR1 as SGHTS and CDR2 as YDEGEE. There are 16 residues in the CDR3. This chain's CDR3 is CASSVPGNDGNQPQHF. CDR3 sequence (DNA): TGTGCCAGCAGCGTTCCCGGGAATGACGGCAATCAGCCCCAGCATTTT.

The chain recombines TRBV5-6 with TRBJ2-5; no clear D. Germline assignment: CDR1 SGHDT and CDR2 YYEEEE. This CDR3 has 14 residues. Trimming cost V 2 bases and J 2 bases, with 10 bases left between them. The CDR3 nucleotides are TGTGCCAGCAGCTTAGTGGCTCCTCAAGAGACCCAGTACTTC. This codes for CASSLVAPQETQYF.

The chain combines TRBV9 with TRBJ2-1; D not certain. Germline CDR1 reads SGDLS; CDR2 reads YYNGEE. CDR3 length: 13 amino acids. Between the trimmed V and J ends, which lost 0 bases and 6 bases, there was a span of 7 bases. The CDR3 DNA reads as TGTGCCAGCAGCGTAGACACACGCAATGAGCAGTTCTTC. This encodes CASSVDTRNEQFF.

The J gene is TRBJ2-2, the V gene TRBV6-6; no firm D call. Between the trimmed V and J ends, which lost 7 bases and 4 bases, there was a span of 7 bases. CDR1 is MNHNY, CDR2 SVGAGI, per germline (reference sequence). The CDR3 has 12 residues. The CDR3 nucleotides are TGTGCCAGCAAACCAGCCACCGGGGAGCTGTTTTTT. Its protein product is CASKPATGELFF.